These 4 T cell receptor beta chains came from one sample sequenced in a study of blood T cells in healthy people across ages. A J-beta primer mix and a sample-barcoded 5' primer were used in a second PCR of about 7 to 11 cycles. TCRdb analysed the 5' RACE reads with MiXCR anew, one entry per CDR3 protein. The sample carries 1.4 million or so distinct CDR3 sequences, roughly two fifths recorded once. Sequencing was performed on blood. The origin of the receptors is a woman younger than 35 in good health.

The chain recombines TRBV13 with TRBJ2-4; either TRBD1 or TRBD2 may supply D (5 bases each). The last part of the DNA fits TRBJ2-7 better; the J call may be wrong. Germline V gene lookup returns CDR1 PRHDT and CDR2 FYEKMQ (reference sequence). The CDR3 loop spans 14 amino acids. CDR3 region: CASSSGTRPSEQYF. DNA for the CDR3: TGTGCCAGCAGCTCCGGGACGAGACCCTCCGAGCAGTACTTC.

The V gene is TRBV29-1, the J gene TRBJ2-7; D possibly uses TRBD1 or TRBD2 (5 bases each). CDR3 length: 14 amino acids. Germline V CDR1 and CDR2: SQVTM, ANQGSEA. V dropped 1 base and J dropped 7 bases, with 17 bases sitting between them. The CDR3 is CSVEGGRGYNEQYF. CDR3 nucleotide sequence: TGCAGCGTTGAAGGGGGGAGAGGGTACAATGAGCAGTACTTC.

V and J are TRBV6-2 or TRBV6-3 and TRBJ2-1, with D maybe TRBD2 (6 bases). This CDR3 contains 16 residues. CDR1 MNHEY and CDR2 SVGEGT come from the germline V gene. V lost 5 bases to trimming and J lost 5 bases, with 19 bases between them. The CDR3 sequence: CASSIGDSHRNNEQFF. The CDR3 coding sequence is TGTGCCAGCAGTATAGGGGACTCCCACCGTAACAATGAGCAGTTCTTC.

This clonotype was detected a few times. CDR3 DNA: TGCAGCGTTGAGTATCAGGTTTCCTACAATGAGCAGTTCTTC. Its protein product is CSVEYQVSYNEQFF. The rearrangement uses TRBV29-1 and TRBJ2-1, with unresolved D. V lost 3 bases to trimming and J lost 1 base, with 10 bases between them. The CDR3 is 14 residues long. Germline V CDR1 and CDR2: SQVTM, ANQGSEA.